The 10 T cell receptor beta chains listed next were all sequenced from one sample in a study of shared clonotypes between healthy human individuals. CD45RO-negative, CCR7-selected cells formed the naive CD8 fraction, which excluded terminally differentiated effector memory CD45RA+ cells. Clones were sequenced by immunoSEQ multiplex PCR, and TCRdb holds only the in-frame ones, with some missing. The table lists about 650,000 clones, nearly 97% of them singletons, with approximately 0.1% in the top ten. Sequencing was carried out using naive CD8+ T cells sorted from blood. The receptors were gathered from a young woman in good health.

V usage is TRBV5-4 and J usage is TRBJ2-3, with 10 bases fitting TRBD1. The germline gives CDR1 SGHNT, CDR2 YYREEE (reference sequence). Trimming cost V 2 bases and J 6 bases; bases outside gene matches: 9. This CDR3 spans 16 amino acids. Here the CDR3 DNA reads TGTGCCAGCAGCTTAGGGACAGGGGTATCAGTTGATACGCAGTATTTT. Its protein product is CASSLGTGVSVDTQYF.

V is TRBV2 and J is TRBJ2-5; D gene unclear. Germline CDR1 and CDR2: SNHLY and FYNNEI. This CDR3 spans 12 amino acids. The V and J ends lost 6 bases and 5 bases respectively, with 10 bases between them. The CDR3 DNA reads as TGTGCCAGCAGGGGTAGCCGGGAGACCCAGTACTTC. Residues: CASRGSRETQYF. The full variable domain, with the rest looked up from reference TRBV2 and TRBJ2-5, is EPEVTQTPSHQVTQMGQEVILRCVPISNHLYFYWYRQILGQKVEFLVSFYNNEISEKSEIFDDQFSVERPDGSNFTLKIRSTKLEDSAMYFCASRGSRETQYFGPGTRLLVL.

V gene TRBV27 combines with J gene TRBJ1-5; D unclear. The germline CDR1 and CDR2 sequences are MNHEY and SMNVEV (reference sequence). Deletions cut 3 bases from V and 6 bases from J, with 12 bases between. The CDR3 sequence is 14 residues long. The CDR3 bases are TGTGCCAGCAGTTTTTCCGGGGTAAGTCAGCCCCAGCATTTT. It is translated as CASSFSGVSQPQHF.

This chain links TRBV4-1 with TRBJ2-5; 8 positions match TRBD2. The CDR3 sequence is 15 residues long. V gave up 1 base and J gave up 1 base; unmatched junction bases: 2. From germline, CDR1 is MGHRA and CDR2 YSYEKL. This chain's CDR3 is CASSQASGSQETQYF. In nucleotides, the CDR3 is TGCGCCAGCAGCCAAGCTAGCGGGTCCCAAGAGACCCAGTACTTC.

This clone has more than one count but fewer than ten. The chain is built from TRBV6-1 and TRBJ2-7; TRBD2 agrees at 9 bases. V gave up 2 bases and J gave up 1 base; unmatched junction bases: 6. The CDR3 is 16 residues long. CDR1 is MNHNS, CDR2 SASEGT, per germline. CDR3 sequence: CASSEHRREGSYEQYF. The CDR3 DNA reads as TGTGCCAGCAGTGAACATCGGCGGGAGGGGTCCTACGAGCAGTACTTC.

CDR3: CASSIDASVSGNTIYF. In DNA, the CDR3 is TGTGCCAGTAGTATAGATGCATCAGTCTCTGGAAACACCATATATTTT. This sequence joins TRBV19 and TRBJ1-3, with D hard to call. There are 16 residues in the CDR3. Trimming took off 0 bases at V and 0 bases at J, with 9 bases between the two ends. Germline loops: CDR1 LNHDA, CDR2 SQIVND (reference sequence).

This rearrangement joins TRBV6-1 to TRBJ2-1, with unresolved D. CDR1 and CDR2 from the germline V gene are MNHNS and SASEGT. V was trimmed by 8 bases and J by 0 bases, leaving 14 bases between them. This CDR3 is 15 amino acids long. The CDR3 bases are TGTGCCAGCGGGGTGTTTAGACTCTCCTACAATGAGCAGTTCTTC. This gives the protein CASGVFRLSYNEQFF.

V is TRBV28 and J is TRBJ1-3; D is unclear. V was trimmed by 3 bases and J by 1 base, leaving 10 bases between them. This CDR3 region has 15 residues. Germline V CDR1 and CDR2: MDHEN, SYDVKM. The CDR3 nucleotides are TGTGCCAGCAGTTTGGCAGTTTTATCTGGAAACACCATATATTTT. Translated: CASSLAVLSGNTIYF.

This clone was counted between two and nine times. This CDR3 is CASSIWTGGNQPQHF. CDR3 in DNA: TGTGCCAGTAGTATCTGGACAGGGGGGAATCAGCCCCAGCATTTT. The chain is built from TRBV19 and TRBJ1-5, with 10 bases matching TRBD1. The CDR3 consists of 15 residues. V lost 3 bases, J lost 4 bases, and 3 bases stayed unmatched. In germline, CDR1 is LNHDA, CDR2 SQIVND (reference sequence).

J is TRBJ1-4 and V is TRBV9; TRBD1 is a possible D gene (6 bases). This CDR3 has 14 amino acids. The germline V gene encodes CDR1 SGDLS and CDR2 YYNGEE. The V end was cut by 2 bases, the J end by 8 bases, with 13 bases between. DNA of the CDR3: TGTGCCAGCAGCGTGGCTGGGGGCCGAGAAAAACTGTTTTTT. It encodes CASSVAGGREKLFF.